This T cell receptor (beta chain) was identified in a study of cytomegalovirus exposure and HLA in healthy donors. Study-level results: In a later analysis, HLA-associated beta chains showed higher expansion and lower generation probabilities than comparable chains. An analysis that was carried out later associated 15,000 to 20,000 TCR beta sequences with HLA alleles at 0.05 false discovery rate. Within an earlier analysis, most TCR beta V segments proved productive either about 90% or about 30% of the time.

The PCR had 60 Vbeta and 13 Jbeta primers. Sequencing was performed with immunoSEQ multiplex PCR; in TCRdb, only in-frame clones are kept and a portion is missing. The sample yields 150,000 to 180,000 clones, 74% seen once. As for this clone: The target antigen is unknown.

CDR3 size: 14 residues. Germline V gene data show CDR1 as LGHNA and CDR2 as YSLEER. The junction had 2 bases not matched to a gene; V was cut back by 6 bases and J by 4 bases. The gene calls are TRBV4-3 and TRBJ2-3; 12 bases map to TRBD2. The specimen was PBMCs. The clonotype comes from a man younger than 45 in good health and CMV-seronegative. Here the CDR3 DNA reads TGCGCCAGCAGTCCTAGCGGGGGGGCAGATACGCAGTATTTT. This sequence encodes CASSPSGGADTQYF.